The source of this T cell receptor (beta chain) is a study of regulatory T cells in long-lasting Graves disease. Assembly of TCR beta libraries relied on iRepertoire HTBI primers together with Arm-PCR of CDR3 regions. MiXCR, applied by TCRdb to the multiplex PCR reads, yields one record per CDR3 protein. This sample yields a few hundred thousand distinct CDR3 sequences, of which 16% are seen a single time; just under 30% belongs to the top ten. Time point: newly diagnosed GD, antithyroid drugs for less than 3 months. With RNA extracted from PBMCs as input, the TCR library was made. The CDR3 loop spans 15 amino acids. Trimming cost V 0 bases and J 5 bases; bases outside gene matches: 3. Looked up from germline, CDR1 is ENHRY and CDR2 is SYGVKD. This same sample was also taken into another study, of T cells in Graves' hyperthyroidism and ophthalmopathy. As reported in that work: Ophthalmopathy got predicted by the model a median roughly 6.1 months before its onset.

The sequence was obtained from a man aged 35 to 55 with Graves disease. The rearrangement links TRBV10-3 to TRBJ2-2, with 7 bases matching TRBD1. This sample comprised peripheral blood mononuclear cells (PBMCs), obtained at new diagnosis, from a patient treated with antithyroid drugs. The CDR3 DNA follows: TGTGCCATCAGTGAGTCGAGACAGGGAACCGGGGAGCTGTTTTTT. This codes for CAISESRQGTGELFF.